The next 5 T cell receptor beta chains were all read from a single sample in a study of post-analysis software for immune sequencing data. Whole-study findings and limits: A few TRBV segments appeared more often in patients than in controls, and TRBV5-6, TRBV5-1 and TRBV20-1 were among these.

No antigen has been assigned to these receptors. The TCR beta cDNA libraries contained unique molecular identifiers. One entry per CDR3 protein results from TCRdb running MiXCR on the PCR reads. This sample carries 170,000 or so distinct CDR3 sequences, about 29% of them seen once, and the ten largest clones take about 1.6%. The sample consisted of blood. The receptors derive from a girl aged 10 to 17 with multiple sclerosis.

There are many counts of this clonotype. The V and J genes are TRBV12-3 or TRBV12-4 and TRBJ2-1, with 8 bases that match TRBD1. V shed 10 bases, J shed 15 bases, and the junction held 11 bases outside the gene matches. The CDR3 covers 11 residues. The CDR3 region is CATKGNRGWFF. The DNA of the CDR3 is TGTGCCACCAAGGGGAACAGGGGGTGGTTCTTC.

The chain combines TRBV5-1 with TRBJ2-7; 8 positions agree with TRBD2. The length of the CDR3 is 14 residues. Germline CDR1 is SGHRS and CDR2 is YFSETQ. Trimming at V came to 5 bases and at J to 3 bases, leaving 7 bases not matched to a gene. DNA for the CDR3: TGCGCCAGCAGTCCGGGACTAGATGACTACGAGCAGTACTTC. Protein: CASSPGLDDYEQYF. Based on the CDR3 plus reference TRBV5-1 and TRBJ2-7, the full variable domain is KAGVTQTPRYLIKTRGQQVTLSCSPISGHRSVSWYQQTPGQGLQFLFEYFSETQRNKGNFPGRFSGRQFSNSRSEMNVSTLELGDSALYLCASSPGLDDYEQYFGPGTRLTVT.

This clonotype was counted many times. The chain carries TRBV20-1 and TRBJ2-3; D remains ambiguous. The V end lost 2 bases, the J end lost 2 bases, and 17 bases lay between the germline ends. Per the germline V gene, CDR1 is DFQATT and CDR2 is SNEGSKA (reference sequence). The CDR3 contains 16 residues. CDR3 region: CSARLATKTPTDTQYF. The CDR3, as DNA: TGCAGTGCTAGACTGGCGACCAAAACCCCCACAGATACGCAGTATTTT.

This clonotype appeared many times. The rearrangement links TRBV6-5 to TRBJ2-7; 8 bases are shared with TRBD1. The CDR3 spans 13 residues. From germline, CDR1 is MNHEY and CDR2 SVGAGI. Trimming at V came to 2 bases and at J to 4 bases, leaving 1 base not matched to a gene. As DNA, the CDR3 is TGTGCCAGCAGTTACCGGACAGGGTACGAGCAGTACTTC. It translates to CASSYRTGYEQYF.

V and J are TRBV2 and TRBJ1-1; D is possibly TRBD1 (5 bases). V lost 4 bases to trimming and J lost 6 bases, with 9 bases between them. This CDR3 region has 12 residues. CDR1 and CDR2 from the germline V gene are SNHLY and FYNNEI. Written as DNA, the CDR3 is TGTGCCAGCAGTGCGGGGCAGTCTGAAGCTTTCTTT. Amino acid sequence: CASSAGQSEAFF.